The sequence of this T cell receptor beta chain was determined in a study of CD8+ T cells in alopecia areata. Treatment in this sample: oral pan-JAK inhibitor, 5-10 mg twice daily. Sequencing templates came from extracted RNA that was reverse transcribed into cDNA. Sequencing used immunoSEQ multiplex PCR; TCRdb keeps in-frame clones, though not all of them. Among 150,000 to 200,000 clones, less than 70% were seen once, and the ten largest hold 1.3%. The receptor was derived from a human donor with alopecia areata. The sample consisted of CD4+ T cells sorted from blood, taken between weeks 47 and 50, from a patient treated with tofacitinib.

This CDR3 is CASNGFLGDEQFF. The CDR3 coding sequence is TGTGCCAGCAACGGATTCCTAGGCGATGAGCAGTTCTTC. This chain links TRBV9 with TRBJ2-1; D is unclear. From germline, CDR1 is SGDLS and CDR2 YYNGEE. V lost 6 bases and J lost 8, with 15 bases in between. The CDR3 totals 13 residues.